The 3 T cell receptor beta chains reported below all come from one sample, sequenced in a study of blood T cell repertoires in COVID-19. Sequenced by immunoSEQ multiplex PCR; TCRdb stores in-frame clones only, minus some. Here the sample spans about 200,000 clones, more than 80% being singletons. Sequencing was performed on PBMCs or T cells enriched from blood (not recorded which). The origin of the receptors is a man under 40 who had recovered from COVID-19.

The chain employs TRBV24-1 and TRBJ2-1; perhaps TRBD1 as D (6 bases). Germline CDR1 and CDR2: KGHDR and SFDVKD. There are 14 residues in the CDR3. Trimming shortened V by 1 base and J by 5 bases, and 8 bases separated the two germline ends. The CDR3 DNA follows: TGTGCCACCAGTGATTTTAGACAGGACAATGAGCAGTTCTTC. Protein sequence: CATSDFRQDNEQFF.

This clone was observed once. V gene TRBV5-1 combines with J gene TRBJ1-2, with 8 bases matching TRBD1. V was pared by 3 bases and J by 3 bases, with 4 bases of the junction left unmatched. This CDR3 is 14 amino acids long. Germline V gene data show CDR1 as SGHRS and CDR2 as YFSETQ. In DNA form, the CDR3 reads TGCGCCAGCAGCTCGGGACAGGCGGACTATGGCTACACCTTC. Encoded protein: CASSSGQADYGYTF.

The V call is TRBV28, the J call TRBJ1-2; D might be TRBD1 (5 bases). This CDR3 contains 12 residues. The germline V gene encodes CDR1 MDHEN and CDR2 SYDVKM. Trimming pared 6 bases from V and 7 bases from J, leaving 12 bases between. CDR3 nucleotides: TGTGCCAGCAGGGATACCGGGGGTGGCTACACCTTC. Translation gives CASRDTGGGYTF.